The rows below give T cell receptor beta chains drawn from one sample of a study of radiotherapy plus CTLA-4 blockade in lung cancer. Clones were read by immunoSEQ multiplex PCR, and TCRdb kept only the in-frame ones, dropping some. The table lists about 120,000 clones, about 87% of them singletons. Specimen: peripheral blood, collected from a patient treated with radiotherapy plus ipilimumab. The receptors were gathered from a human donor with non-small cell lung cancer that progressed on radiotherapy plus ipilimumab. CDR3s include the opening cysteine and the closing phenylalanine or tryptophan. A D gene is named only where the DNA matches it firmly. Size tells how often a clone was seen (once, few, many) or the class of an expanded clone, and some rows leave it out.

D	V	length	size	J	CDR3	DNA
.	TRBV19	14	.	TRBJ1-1	CASSIGGGGTEAFF	TGTGCCAGTAGTATAGGGGGGGGTGGCACTGAAGCTTTCTTT
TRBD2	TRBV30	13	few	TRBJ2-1	CAWTGRREGQQFF	TGTGCCTGGACTGGACGGCGGGAGGGTCAGCAGTTCTTC
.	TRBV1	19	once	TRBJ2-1	CTSSPKEREAPVKDNEQFF	TGCACCAGCAGCCCCAAGGAGCGGGAGGCTCCTGTAAAAGACAATGAGCAGTTCTTC
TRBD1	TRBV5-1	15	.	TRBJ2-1	CASSIPRDSNNEQFF	TGCGCCAGCAGCATACCCCGGGACAGTAACAATGAGCAGTTCTTC
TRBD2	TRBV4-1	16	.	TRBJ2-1	CASSQPRGGTYNEQFF	TGCGCCAGCAGCCAACCCCGGGGGGGGACCTACAATGAGCAGTTCTTC
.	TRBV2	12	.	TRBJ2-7	CASSDQAYEQYF	TGTGCCAGCAGTGATCAAGCCTACGAGCAGTACTTC
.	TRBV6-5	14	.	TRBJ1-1	CASRREGKNTEAFF	TGTGCCAGCAGGAGAGAAGGGAAGAACACTGAAGCTTTCTTT
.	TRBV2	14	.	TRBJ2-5	CASKVSTVQETQYF	TGTGCCAGCAAAGTTTCGACAGTACAAGAGACCCAGTACTTC
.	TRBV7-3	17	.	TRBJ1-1	CASSLMERDPRNTEAFF	TGTGCCAGCAGCCTAATGGAGCGAGACCCCCGGAACACTGAAGCTTTCTTT
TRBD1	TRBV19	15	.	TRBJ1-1	CASSLFGQGTTEAFF	TGTGCCAGTAGTCTATTCGGACAGGGGACCACTGAAGCTTTCTTT
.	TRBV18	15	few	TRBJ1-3	CASSPRDNSGNTIYF	TGTGCCAGCTCACCACGGGACAACTCTGGAAACACCATATATTTT
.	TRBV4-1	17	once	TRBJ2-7	CASSQAVKESFRSEQYF	TGCGCCAGCAGCCAAGCGGTAAAAGAAAGCTTTAGGAGCGAGCAGTACTTC
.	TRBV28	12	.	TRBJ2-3	CASRGSLDTQYF	TGTGCCAGCAGGGGCAGCTTAGATACGCAGTATTTT
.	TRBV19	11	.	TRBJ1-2	CASEGGIGYTF	TGTGCCAGCGAAGGGGGGATCGGCTACACCTTC
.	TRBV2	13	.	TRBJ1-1	CASSSGQATEAFF	TGTGCCAGCAGTTCAGGGCAGGCCACTGAAGCTTTCTTT
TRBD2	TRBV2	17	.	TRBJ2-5	CASSEGTSVSYQETQYF	TGTGCCAGCAGTGAAGGGACTAGCGTCTCGTACCAAGAGACCCAGTACTTC
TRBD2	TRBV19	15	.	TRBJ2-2	CASSSSGSPTGELFF	TGTGCCAGTAGTAGTAGCGGGAGCCCAACCGGGGAGCTGTTTTTT
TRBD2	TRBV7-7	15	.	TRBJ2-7	CASSPLAGGAGEQYF	TGTGCTAGCAGCCCTTTAGCGGGAGGGGCCGGAGAGCAGTACTTC
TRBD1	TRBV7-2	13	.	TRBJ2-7	CASSPQGAYEQYF	TGTGCCAGCAGCCCACAGGGGGCGTACGAGCAGTACTTC
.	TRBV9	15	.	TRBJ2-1	CASSSGGKSYNEQFF	TGTGCCAGCAGCTCAGGCGGGAAGTCCTACAATGAGCAGTTCTTC
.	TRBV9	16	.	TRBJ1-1	CASNNDPGTSRVEAFF	TGTGCCAGCAACAACGATCCCGGGACGTCTCGGGTTGAAGCTTTCTTT
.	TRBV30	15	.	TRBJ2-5	CAWSVQLGSSGPQYF	TGTGCCTGGAGTGTACAATTGGGGTCAAGCGGGCCCCAGTACTTC
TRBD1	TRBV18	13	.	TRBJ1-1	CASSPRQGDEAFF	TGTGCCAGCTCACCCCGGCAGGGGGATGAAGCTTTCTTT
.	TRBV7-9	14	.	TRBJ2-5	CASSHDRLQETQYF	TGTGCCAGCAGCCACGACAGGCTCCAAGAGACCCAGTACTTC
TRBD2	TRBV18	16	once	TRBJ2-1	CASSPTSGRAYNEQFF	TGTGCCAGCTCACCGACTAGCGGGAGGGCTTACAATGAGCAGTTCTTC
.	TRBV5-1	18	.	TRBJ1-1	CASSLMRDRPLGGTEAFF	TGCGCCAGCAGCTTGATGCGAGACAGGCCCTTGGGGGGCACTGAAGCTTTCTTT
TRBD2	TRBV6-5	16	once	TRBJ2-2	CASSYSAGGITGELFF	TGTGCCAGCAGTTACTCGGCGGGAGGTATAACCGGGGAGCTGTTTTTT
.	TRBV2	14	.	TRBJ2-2	CASSDSRSTGELFF	TGTGCCAGCAGTGATTCGCGATCCACCGGGGAGCTGTTTTTT
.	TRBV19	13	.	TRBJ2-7	CASSRDPRYEQYF	TGTGCCAGTAGTAGGGACCCAAGGTACGAGCAGTACTTC
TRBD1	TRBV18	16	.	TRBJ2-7	CASSPLSSGTAYEQYF	TGTGCCAGCTCACCCTTAAGCTCCGGGACAGCCTACGAGCAGTACTTC
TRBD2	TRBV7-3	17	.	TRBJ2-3	CASSLRGLAGRADTQYF	TGTGCCAGCAGCTTACGCGGACTAGCGGGTCGGGCCGATACGCAGTATTTT
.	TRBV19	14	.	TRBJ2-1	CASSGHTIGNEQFF	TGTGCCAGTTCGGGACACACGATCGGCAATGAGCAGTTCTTC
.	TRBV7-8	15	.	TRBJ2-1	CASSSSGEGYNEQFF	TGTGCCAGCAGCTCCAGCGGAGAAGGTTACAATGAGCAGTTCTTC
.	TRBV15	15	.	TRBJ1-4	CATSRGRRNNEKLFF	TGTGCCACCAGCAGAGGGAGGAGGAATAATGAAAAACTGTTTTTT